The clone carrying this TCR beta chain was seen more than once but under ten times. The antigen remains unidentified. TCRdb reprocessed the reads with MiXCR, giving one entry per CDR3 protein. The table shows some 590,000 distinct CDR3 sequences, with 40% occurring only once. This sample is part of a study of T cell repertoires in cytomegalovirus infection. Background on the study: It was recently identified HLA-C-restricted and well-studied HLA-B-restricted CMV epitopes that the study used. Indicated by public TCR beta signatures were CMV infection and matching HLA type. Study-level findings and limits: Ex vivo responses were dominated by HLA-C-restricted CMV-specific TCR beta clonotypes. Pooled public TCR beta family frequency picked out CMV carriers with the relevant HLA.

The sequenced sample was cultured PBMCs, obtained from culture after CMV antigen stimulation. The sequence derives from a human donor in good health (CMV status not recorded). Some clones in this sample may be carry-over from other donors' samples.

CDR3 in DNA: TGTGCCAGTAGTCCCACGACTAGCGGGGTCCACAATGAGCAGTTCTTC. Translating it yields CASSPTTSGVHNEQFF. This chain joins TRBV19 and TRBJ2-1, with 11 positions matching TRBD2. This CDR3 contains 16 residues. After removal of 5 bases from V and 5 bases from J, the junction contained 8 bases not matched to a gene. The V gene's germline CDR1 is LNHDA and CDR2 SQIVND (reference sequence).